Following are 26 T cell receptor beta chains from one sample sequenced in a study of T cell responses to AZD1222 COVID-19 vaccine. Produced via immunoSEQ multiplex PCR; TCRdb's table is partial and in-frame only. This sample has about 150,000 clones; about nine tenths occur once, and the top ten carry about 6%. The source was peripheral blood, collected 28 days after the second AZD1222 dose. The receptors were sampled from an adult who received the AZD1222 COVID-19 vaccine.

CDR3 coding DNA: TGTGCCAGCAGAGAGGGTAGGCTCTACGAGCAGTACTTC. Its translation is CASREGRLYEQYF. J is TRBJ2-7 and V is TRBV2, with a weak D call TRBD2 (5 bases). Germline CDR1 and CDR2: SNHLY and FYNNEI. Trimming removed 6 bases from V and 3 bases from J, with 12 bases in between. There are 13 residues in the CDR3.

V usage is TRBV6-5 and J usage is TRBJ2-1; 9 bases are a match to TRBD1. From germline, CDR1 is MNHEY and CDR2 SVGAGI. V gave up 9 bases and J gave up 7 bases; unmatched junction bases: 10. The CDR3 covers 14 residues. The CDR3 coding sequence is TGTGCCAGTTACTACAGGGGGCCTGGGAATGAGCAGTTCTTC. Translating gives CASYYRGPGNEQFF.

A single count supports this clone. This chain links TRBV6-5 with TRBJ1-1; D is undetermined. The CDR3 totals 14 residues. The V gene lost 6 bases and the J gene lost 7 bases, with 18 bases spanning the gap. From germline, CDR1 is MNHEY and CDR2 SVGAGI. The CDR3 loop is CASRVGLAGGEAFF. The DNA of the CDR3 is TGTGCCAGCAGGGTGGGTCTCGCGGGAGGTGAAGCTTTCTTT.

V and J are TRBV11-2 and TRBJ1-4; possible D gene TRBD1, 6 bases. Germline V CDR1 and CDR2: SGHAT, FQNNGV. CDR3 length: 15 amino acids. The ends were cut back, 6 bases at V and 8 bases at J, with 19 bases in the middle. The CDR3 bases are TGTGCCAGCAGTTTACAGGGTTTAAGAGAGGAAAAACTGTTTTTT. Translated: CASSLQGLREEKLFF.

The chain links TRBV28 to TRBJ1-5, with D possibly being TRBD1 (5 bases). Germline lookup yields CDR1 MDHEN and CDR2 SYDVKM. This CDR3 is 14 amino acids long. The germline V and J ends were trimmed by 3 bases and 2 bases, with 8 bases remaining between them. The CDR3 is CASSFLGGNQPQHF. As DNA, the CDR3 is TGTGCCAGCAGTTTTTTGGGGGGCAATCAGCCCCAGCATTTT.

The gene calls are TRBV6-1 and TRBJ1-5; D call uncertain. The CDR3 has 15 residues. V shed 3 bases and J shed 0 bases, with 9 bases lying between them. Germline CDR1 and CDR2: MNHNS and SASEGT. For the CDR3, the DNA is TGTGCCAGCAGTGATGGGCAGAGTAGCAATCAGCCCCAGCATTTT. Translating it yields CASSDGQSSNQPQHF.

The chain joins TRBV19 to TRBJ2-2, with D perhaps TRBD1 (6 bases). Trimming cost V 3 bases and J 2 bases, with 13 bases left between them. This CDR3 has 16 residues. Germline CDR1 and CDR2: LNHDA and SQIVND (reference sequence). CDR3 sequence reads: CASSIISGHNTGELFF. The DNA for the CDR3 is TGTGCCAGTAGTATTATATCGGGACATAACACCGGGGAGCTGTTTTTT.

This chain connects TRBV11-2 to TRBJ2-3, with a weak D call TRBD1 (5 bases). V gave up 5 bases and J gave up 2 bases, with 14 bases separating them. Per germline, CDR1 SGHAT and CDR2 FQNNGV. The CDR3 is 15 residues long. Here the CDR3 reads CASSTTGATTDTQYF. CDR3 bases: TGTGCCAGCAGCACCACTGGGGCAACCACAGATACGCAGTATTTT.

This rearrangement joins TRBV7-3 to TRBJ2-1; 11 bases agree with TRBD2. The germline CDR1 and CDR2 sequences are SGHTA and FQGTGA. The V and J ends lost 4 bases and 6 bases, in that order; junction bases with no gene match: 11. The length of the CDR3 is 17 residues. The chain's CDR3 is CASSSPPRLAGFNEQFF. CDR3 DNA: TGTGCCAGCAGCTCCCCGCCGAGACTAGCGGGGTTCAATGAGCAGTTCTTC. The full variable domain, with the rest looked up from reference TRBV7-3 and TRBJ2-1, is GAGVSQTPSNKVTEKGKYVELRCDPISGHTALYWYRQSLGQGPEFLIYFQGTGAADDSGLPNDRFFAVRPEGSVSTLKIQRTERGDSAVYLCASSSPPRLAGFNEQFFGPGTRLTVL.

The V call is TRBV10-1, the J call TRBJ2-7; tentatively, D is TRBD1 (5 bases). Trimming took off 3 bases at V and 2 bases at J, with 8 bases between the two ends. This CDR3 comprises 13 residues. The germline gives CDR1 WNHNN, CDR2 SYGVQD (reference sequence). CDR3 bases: TGCGCCAGCAGTGACGTGGGGCCCTACGAGCAGTACTTC. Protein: CASSDVGPYEQYF.

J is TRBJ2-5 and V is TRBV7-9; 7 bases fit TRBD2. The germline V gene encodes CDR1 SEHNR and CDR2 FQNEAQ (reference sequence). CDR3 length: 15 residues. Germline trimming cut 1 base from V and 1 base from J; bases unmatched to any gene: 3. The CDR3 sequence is CASSLDRGVQETQYF. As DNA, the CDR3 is TGTGCCAGCAGCTTAGACCGGGGGGTCCAAGAGACCCAGTACTTC.

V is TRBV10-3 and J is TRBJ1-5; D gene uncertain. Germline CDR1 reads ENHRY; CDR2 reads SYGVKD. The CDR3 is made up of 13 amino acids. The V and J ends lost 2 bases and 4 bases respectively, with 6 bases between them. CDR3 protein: CAISEVGNQPQHF. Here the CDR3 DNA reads TGTGCCATCAGTGAGGTGGGGAATCAGCCCCAGCATTTT.

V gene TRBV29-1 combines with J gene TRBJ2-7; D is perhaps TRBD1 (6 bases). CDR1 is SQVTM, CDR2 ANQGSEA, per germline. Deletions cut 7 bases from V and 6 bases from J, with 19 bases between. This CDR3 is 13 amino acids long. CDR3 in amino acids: CSGGPGGAGEQYF. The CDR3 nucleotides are TGCAGCGGGGGGCCTGGGGGAGCTGGCGAGCAGTACTTC.

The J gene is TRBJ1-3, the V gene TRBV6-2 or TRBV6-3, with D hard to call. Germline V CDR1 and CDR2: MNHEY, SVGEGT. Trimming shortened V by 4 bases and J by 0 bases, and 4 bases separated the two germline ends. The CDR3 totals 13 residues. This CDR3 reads CASSWVSGNTIYF. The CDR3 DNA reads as TGTGCCAGCAGTTGGGTCTCTGGAAACACCATATATTTT.

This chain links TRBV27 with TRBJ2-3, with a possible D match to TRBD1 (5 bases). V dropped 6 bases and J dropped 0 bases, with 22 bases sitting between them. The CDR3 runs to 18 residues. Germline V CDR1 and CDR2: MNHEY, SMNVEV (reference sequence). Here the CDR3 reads CASRSQPMRQSSTDTQYF. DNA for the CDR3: TGTGCCAGCAGGTCACAACCCATGAGACAGTCTAGCACAGATACGCAGTATTTT.

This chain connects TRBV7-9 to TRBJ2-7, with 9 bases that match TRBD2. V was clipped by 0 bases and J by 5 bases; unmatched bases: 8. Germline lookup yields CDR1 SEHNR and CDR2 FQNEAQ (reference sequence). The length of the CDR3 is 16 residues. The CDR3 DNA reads TGTGCCAGCAGCTTAGCGGTGGCGGGAGGGAGCCACGAGCAGTACTTC. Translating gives CASSLAVAGGSHEQYF.

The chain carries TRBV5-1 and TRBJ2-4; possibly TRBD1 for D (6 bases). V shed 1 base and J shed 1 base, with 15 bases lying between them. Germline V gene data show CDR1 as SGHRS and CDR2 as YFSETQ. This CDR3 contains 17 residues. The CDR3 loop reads CASSLQQGPGAKNIQYF. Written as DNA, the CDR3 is TGCGCCAGCAGCTTGCAACAGGGACCCGGGGCCAAAAACATTCAGTACTTC.

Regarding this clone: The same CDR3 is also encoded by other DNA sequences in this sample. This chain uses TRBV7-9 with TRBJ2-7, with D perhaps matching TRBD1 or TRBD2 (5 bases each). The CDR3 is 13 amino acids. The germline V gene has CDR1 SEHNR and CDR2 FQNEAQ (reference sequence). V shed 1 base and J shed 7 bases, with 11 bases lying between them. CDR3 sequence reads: CASSLVGAREQYF. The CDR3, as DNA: TGTGCCAGCAGCTTAGTCGGGGCCCGGGAGCAGTACTTC.

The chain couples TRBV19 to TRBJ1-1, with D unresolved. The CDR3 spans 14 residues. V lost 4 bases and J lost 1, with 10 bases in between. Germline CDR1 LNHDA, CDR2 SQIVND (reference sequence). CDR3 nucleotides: TGTGCCAGTAGTACCTTCACAGAGAACACTGAAGCTTTCTTT. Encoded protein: CASSTFTENTEAFF. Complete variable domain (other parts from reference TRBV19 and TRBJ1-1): DGGITQSPKYLFRKEGQNVTLSCEQNLNHDAMYWYRQDPGQGLRLIYYSQIVNDFQKGDIAEGYSVSREKKESFPLTVTSAQKNPTAFYLCASSTFTENTEAFFGQGTRLTVV.

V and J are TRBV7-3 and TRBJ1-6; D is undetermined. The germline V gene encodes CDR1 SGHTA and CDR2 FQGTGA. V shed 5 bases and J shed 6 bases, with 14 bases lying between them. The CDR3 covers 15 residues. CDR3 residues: CASSPAGKTNSPLHF. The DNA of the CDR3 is TGTGCCAGCAGCCCCGCGGGCAAAACTAATTCACCCCTCCACTTT.

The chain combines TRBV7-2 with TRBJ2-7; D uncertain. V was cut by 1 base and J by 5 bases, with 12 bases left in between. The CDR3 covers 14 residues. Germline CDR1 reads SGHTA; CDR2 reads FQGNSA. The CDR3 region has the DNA TGTGCCAGCAGCTTAGGCGGATCGGTAGACGAGCAGTACTTC. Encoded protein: CASSLGGSVDEQYF.

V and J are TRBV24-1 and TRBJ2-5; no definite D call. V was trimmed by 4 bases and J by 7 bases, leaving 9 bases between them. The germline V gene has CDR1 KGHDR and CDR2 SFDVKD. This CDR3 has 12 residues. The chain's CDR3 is CATSDLSATQYF. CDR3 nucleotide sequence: TGTGCCACCAGTGACCTGTCCGCGACCCAGTACTTC.

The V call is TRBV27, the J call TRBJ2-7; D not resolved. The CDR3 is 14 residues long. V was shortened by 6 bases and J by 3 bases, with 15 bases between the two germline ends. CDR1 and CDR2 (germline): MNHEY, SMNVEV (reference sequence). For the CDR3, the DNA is TGTGCCAGCAGCAACGACGCTCGAGGCTACGAGCAGTACTTC. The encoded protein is CASSNDARGYEQYF.

Here the CDR3 reads CASSLGTGERGYTF. CDR3 coding DNA: TGTGCCAGCAGCTTGGGTACAGGGGAGAGGGGCTACACCTTC. The chain links TRBV5-8 to TRBJ1-2; 7 bases are shared with TRBD1. With V trimmed by 0 bases and J by 8 bases, 7 bases remained unmatched. Per the germline V gene, CDR1 is SGHTS and CDR2 is YDEGEE. The CDR3 contains 14 residues.

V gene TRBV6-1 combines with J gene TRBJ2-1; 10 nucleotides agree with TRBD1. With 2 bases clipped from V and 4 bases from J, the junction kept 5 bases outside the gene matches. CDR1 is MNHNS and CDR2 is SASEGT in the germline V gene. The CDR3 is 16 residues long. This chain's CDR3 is CASSELDRGSYNEQFF. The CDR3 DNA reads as TGTGCCAGCAGTGAACTGGACAGGGGGTCGTACAATGAGCAGTTCTTC.

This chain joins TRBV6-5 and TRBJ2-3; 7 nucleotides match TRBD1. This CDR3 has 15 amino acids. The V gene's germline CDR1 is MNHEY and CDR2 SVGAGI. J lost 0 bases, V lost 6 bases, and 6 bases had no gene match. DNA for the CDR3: TGTGCCAGCAGAAGACAGGGACCTAGCACAGATACGCAGTATTTT. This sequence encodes CASRRQGPSTDTQYF.